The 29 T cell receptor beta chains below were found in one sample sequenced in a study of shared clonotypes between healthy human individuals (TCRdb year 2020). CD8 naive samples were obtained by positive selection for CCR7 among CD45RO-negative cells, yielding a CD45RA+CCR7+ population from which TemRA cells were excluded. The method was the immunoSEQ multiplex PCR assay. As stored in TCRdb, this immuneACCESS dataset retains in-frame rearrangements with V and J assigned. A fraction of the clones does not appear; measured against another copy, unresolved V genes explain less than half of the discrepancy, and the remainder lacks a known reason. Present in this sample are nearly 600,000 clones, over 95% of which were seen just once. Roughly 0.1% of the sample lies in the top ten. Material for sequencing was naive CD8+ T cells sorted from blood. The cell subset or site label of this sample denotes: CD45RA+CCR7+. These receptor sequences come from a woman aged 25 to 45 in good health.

CDR3 loop: CASSQDMAYEQYF. For the CDR3, the DNA is TGCGCCAGCAGCCAAGATATGGCCTACGAGCAGTACTTC. The rearrangement uses TRBV4-1 and TRBJ2-7; D unclear. Deletions cut 0 bases from V and 2 bases from J, with 5 bases between. The germline CDR1 and CDR2 sequences are MGHRA and YSYEKL. The CDR3 runs to 13 residues.

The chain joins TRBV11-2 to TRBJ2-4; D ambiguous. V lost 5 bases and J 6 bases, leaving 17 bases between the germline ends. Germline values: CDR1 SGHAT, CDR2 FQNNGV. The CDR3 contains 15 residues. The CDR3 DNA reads TGTGCCAGCAGCCACGTGGCGCGGTTGGGAAACATTCAGTACTTC. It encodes CASSHVARLGNIQYF.

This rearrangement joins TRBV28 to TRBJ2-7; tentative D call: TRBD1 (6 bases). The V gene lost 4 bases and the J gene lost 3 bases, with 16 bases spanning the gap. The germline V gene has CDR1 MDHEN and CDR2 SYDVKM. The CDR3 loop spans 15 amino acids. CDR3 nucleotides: TGTGCCAGCAGTTCCCCCCTAGGGGGTTACTACGAGCAGTACTTC. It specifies CASSSPLGGYYEQYF.

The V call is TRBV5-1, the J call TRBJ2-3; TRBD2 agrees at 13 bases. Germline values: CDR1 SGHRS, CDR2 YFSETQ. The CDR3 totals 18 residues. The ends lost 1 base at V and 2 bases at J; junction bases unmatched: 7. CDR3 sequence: CASSLFGLAGVSTDTQYF. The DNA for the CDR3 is TGCGCCAGCAGCTTGTTTGGACTAGCGGGAGTTTCCACAGATACGCAGTATTTT.

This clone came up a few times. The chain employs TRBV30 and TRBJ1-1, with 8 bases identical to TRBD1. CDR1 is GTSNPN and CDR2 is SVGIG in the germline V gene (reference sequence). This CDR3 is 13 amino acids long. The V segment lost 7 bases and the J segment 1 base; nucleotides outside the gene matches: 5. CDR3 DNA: TGTGCCTTTACAACAGGGGGGAACACTGAAGCTTTCTTT. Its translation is CAFTTGGNTEAFF.

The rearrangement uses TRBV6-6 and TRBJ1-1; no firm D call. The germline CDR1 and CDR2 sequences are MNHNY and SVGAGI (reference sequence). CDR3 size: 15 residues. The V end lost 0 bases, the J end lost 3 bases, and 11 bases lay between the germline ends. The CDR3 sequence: CASSYSPRSDTEAFF. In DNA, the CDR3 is TGTGCCAGCAGTTACTCGCCCAGGTCCGACACTGAAGCTTTCTTT.

The CDR3 region is CASSYSTERTDTQYF. Written as DNA, the CDR3 is TGTGCCAGCAGTTACTCCACAGAGCGAACAGATACGCAGTATTTT. The rearrangement uses TRBV6-5 and TRBJ2-3; D gene uncertain. The ends were cut back, 0 bases at V and 3 bases at J, with 10 bases in the middle. The CDR3 is made up of 15 amino acids. Germline V gene lookup returns CDR1 MNHEY and CDR2 SVGAGI.

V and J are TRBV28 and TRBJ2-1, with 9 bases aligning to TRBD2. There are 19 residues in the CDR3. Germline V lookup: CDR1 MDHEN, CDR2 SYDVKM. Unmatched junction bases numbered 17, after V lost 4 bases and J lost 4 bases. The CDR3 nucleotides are TGTGCCAGCAGTTCGGTCGCGCTTGTAGCGGGAGATAGGTACAATGAGCAGTTCTTC. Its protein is CASSSVALVAGDRYNEQFF.

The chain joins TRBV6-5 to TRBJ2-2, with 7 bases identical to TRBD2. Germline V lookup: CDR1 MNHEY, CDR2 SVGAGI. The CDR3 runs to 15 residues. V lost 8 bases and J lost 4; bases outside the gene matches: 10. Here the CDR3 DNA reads TGTGCCAGCGAGGCTGGCGGGAGAGCCACCGGGGAGCTGTTTTTT. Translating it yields CASEAGGRATGELFF.

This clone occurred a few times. CDR3 nucleotide sequence: TGTGCCACTAGATCAGGGGGTGTCAATCAGCCCCAGCATTTT. It encodes CATRSGGVNQPQHF. The rearrangement links TRBV19 to TRBJ1-5; TRBD1 matches at 7 bases. Trimming took 10 bases from V and 3 from J; bases not matched to a gene: 9. CDR3 length equals 14 residues. Germline CDR1 and CDR2: LNHDA and SQIVND (reference sequence).

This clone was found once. CDR3 nucleotide sequence: TGCGCCAGCAGCTTGGAGCGGGAGGGCTTCGAGCAGTACTTC. Residues: CASSLEREGFEQYF. This chain connects TRBV5-1 to TRBJ2-7, with TRBD2 identical over 10 bases. The V and J ends lost 0 bases and 6 bases, in that order; junction bases with no gene match: 3. This CDR3 is built from 14 residues. CDR1 and CDR2 (germline): SGHRS, YFSETQ. The full variable domain, its missing parts supplied by reference TRBV5-1 and TRBJ2-7, is KAGVTQTPRYLIKTRGQQVTLSCSPISGHRSVSWYQQTPGQGLQFLFEYFSETQRNKGNFPGRFSGRQFSNSRSEMNVSTLELGDSALYLCASSLEREGFEQYFGPGTRLTVT.

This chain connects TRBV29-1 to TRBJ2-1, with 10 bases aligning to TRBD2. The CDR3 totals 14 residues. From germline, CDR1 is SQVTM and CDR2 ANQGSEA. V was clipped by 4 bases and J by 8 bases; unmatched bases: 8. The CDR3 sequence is CSVATSGIPYEQFF. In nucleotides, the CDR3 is TGCAGCGTTGCTACTAGCGGGATCCCCTATGAGCAGTTCTTC.

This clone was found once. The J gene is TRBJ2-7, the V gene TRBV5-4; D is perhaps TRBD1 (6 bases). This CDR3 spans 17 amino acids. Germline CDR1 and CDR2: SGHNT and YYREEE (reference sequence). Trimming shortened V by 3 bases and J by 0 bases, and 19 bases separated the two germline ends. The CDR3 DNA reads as TGTGCCAGCAGCTCACCTCCAACAGGGCGAAGCTCCTACGAGCAGTACTTC. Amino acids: CASSSPPTGRSSYEQYF.

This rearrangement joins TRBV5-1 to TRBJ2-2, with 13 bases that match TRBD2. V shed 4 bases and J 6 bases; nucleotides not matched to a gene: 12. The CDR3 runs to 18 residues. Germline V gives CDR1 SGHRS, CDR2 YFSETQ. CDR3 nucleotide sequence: TGCGCCAGCAGCCTGAAACAGGGACTAGCGGGGTGGCCCGGGGAGCTGTTTTTT. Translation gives CASSLKQGLAGWPGELFF.

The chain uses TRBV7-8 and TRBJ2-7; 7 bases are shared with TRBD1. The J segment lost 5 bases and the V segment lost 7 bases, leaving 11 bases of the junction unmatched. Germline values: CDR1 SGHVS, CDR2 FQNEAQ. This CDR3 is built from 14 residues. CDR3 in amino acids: CASTDYRDSDEQYF. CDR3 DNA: TGTGCCAGCACTGATTACCGGGACAGCGACGAGCAGTACTTC.

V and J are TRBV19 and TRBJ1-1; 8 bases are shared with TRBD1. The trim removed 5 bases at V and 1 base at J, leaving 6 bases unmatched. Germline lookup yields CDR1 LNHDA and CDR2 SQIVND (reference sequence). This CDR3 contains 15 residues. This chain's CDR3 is CASSSRTGKNTEAFF. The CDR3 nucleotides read TGTGCCAGTAGTTCCCGGACAGGGAAGAACACTGAAGCTTTCTTT.

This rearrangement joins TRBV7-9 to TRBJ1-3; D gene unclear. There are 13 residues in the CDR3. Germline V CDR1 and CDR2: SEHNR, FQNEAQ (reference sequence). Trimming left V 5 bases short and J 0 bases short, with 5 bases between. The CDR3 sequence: CASSPHSGNTIYF. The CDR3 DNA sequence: TGTGCCAGCAGCCCCCACTCTGGAAACACCATATATTTT.

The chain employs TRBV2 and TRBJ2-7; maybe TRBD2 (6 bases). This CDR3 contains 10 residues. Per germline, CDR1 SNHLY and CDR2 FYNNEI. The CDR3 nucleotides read TGTGCCAGCAGTGAAGAGGGAGGCCCGGTC. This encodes CASSEEGGPV.

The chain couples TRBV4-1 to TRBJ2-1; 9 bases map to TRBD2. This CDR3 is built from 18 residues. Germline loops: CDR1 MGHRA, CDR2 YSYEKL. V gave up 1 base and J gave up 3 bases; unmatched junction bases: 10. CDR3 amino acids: CASSQGRLGLADYNEQFF. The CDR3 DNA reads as TGCGCCAGCAGCCAAGGACGATTGGGACTAGCAGACTACAATGAGCAGTTCTTC.

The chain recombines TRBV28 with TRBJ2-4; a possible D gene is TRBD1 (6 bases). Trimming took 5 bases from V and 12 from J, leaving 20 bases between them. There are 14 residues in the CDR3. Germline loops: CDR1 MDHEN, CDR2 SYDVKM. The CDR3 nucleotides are TGTGCCAGCAGTCTCCGGACAGCCAAGGGTCCTCAGTACTTC. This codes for CASSLRTAKGPQYF. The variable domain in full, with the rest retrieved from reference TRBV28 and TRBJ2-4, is DVKVTQSSRYLVKRTGEKVFLECVQDMDHENMFWYRQDPGLGLRLIYFSYDVKMKEKGDIPEGYSVSREKKERFSLILESASTNQTSMYLCASSLRTAKGPQYFGAGTRLSVL.

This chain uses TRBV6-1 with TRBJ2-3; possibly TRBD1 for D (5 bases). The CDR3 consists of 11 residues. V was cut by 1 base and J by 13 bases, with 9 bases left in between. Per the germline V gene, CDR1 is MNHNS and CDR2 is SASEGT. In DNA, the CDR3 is TGTGCCAGCAGTGAAGGACAGTTTAAGTATTTT. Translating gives CASSEGQFKYF.

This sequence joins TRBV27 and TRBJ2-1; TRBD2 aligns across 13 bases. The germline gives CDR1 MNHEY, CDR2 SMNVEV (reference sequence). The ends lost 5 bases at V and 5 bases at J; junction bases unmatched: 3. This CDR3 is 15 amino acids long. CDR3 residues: CASSEGTSGDNEQFF. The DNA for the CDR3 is TGTGCCAGCAGTGAAGGGACTAGCGGGGACAATGAGCAGTTCTTC.

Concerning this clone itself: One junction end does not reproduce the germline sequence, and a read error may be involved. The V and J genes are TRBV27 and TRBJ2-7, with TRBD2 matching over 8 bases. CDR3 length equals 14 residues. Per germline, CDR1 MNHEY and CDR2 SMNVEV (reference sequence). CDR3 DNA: TGTGCCAGCGGTTTCGGGAGGGGCTCCTACGAGCAGTACTTC. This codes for CASGFGRGSYEQYF.

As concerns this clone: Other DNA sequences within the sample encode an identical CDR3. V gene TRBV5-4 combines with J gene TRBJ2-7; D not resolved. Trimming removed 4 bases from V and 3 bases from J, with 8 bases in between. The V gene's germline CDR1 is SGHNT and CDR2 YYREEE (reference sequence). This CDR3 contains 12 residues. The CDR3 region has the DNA TGTGCCAGCAGCCTCGGCGACTACGAGCAGTACTTC. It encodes CASSLGDYEQYF.

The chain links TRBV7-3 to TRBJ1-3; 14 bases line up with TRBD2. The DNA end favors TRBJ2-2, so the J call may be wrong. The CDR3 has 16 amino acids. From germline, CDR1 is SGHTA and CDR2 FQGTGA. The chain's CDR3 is CASSSGLAGVTGELFF. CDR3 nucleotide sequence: TGTGCCAGCAGCTCGGGACTAGCGGGAGTCACCGGGGAGCTGTTTTTT.

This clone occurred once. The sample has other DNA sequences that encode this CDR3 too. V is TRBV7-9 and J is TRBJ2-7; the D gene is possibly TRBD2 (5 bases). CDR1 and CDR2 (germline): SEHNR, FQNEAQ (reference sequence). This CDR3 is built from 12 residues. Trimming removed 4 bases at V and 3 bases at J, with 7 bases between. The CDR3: CASSSGIYEQYF. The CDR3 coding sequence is TGTGCCAGCAGCTCGGGGATCTACGAGCAGTACTTC.

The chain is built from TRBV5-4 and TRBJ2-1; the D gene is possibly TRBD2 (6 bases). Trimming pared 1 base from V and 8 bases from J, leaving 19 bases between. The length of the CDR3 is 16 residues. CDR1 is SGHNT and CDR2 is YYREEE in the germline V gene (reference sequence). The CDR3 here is CASSLYQGGLIHEQFF. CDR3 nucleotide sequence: TGTGCCAGCAGCTTGTATCAGGGAGGACTAATCCATGAGCAGTTCTTC.

CDR3 sequence reads: CASSQRGGSFGYEQYF. CDR3 DNA: TGTGCCAGCAGCCAACGGGGCGGTAGCTTTGGCTACGAGCAGTACTTC. The chain employs TRBV4-2 and TRBJ2-7, with D possibly called TRBD1 or TRBD2 (5 bases each). Germline CDR1 and CDR2: LGHNA and YNFKEQ. Trimming removed 2 bases from V and 3 bases from J, with 17 bases in between. The CDR3 is 16 residues long.

This chain's CDR3 is CASSLRGENIQYF. In DNA form, the CDR3 reads TGTGCCAGCAGCTTGAGGGGGGAAAACATTCAGTACTTC. The chain uses TRBV5-6 and TRBJ2-4, with D tentatively TRBD1 or TRBD2 (6 bases each). The V end lost 1 base, the J end lost 5 bases, and 7 bases lay between the germline ends. The CDR3 has 13 residues. The germline V gene has CDR1 SGHDT and CDR2 YYEEEE.